The 4 T cell receptor beta chains below all came from one sample that was sequenced in a study of T cell changes during pregnancy in multiple sclerosis. The table came from immunoSEQ multiplex PCR; TCRdb's copy has only in-frame clones and leaves some out. The top ten hold 0.85% of the sample, which has 60,000 or so clones, roughly 91% seen once. This material consisted of peripheral blood, taken before pregnancy. These receptors all come from a female donor with multiple sclerosis, enrolled in a pregnancy study.

By frequency in the sample, this clone is medium-sized. This chain links TRBV4-2 with TRBJ1-5; 7 bases map to TRBD1. The V segment lost 0 bases and the J segment 7 bases; nucleotides outside the gene matches: 9. The CDR3 contains 16 residues. Germline CDR1 is LGHNA and CDR2 is YNFKEQ. CDR3 DNA: TGTGCCAGCAGCCAAGATGGGGCGGGACAGCCCCAGCCCCAGCATTTT. This sequence encodes CASSQDGAGQPQPQHF.

The chain links TRBV7-2 to TRBJ2-7; a possible D gene is TRBD2 (6 bases). V lost 1 base, J lost 2 bases, and 12 bases lay in between. This CDR3 contains 15 residues. Germline V gives CDR1 SGHTA, CDR2 FQGNSA. CDR3 loop: CASSLDSSGTYEQYF. In DNA form, the CDR3 reads TGTGCCAGCAGCTTAGACAGTAGCGGAACCTACGAGCAGTACTTC. Variable domain in full (rest from reference TRBV7-2 and TRBJ2-7): GAGVSQSPSNKVTEKGKDVELRCDPISGHTALYWYRQSLGQGLEFLIYFQGNSAPDKSGLPSDRFSAERTGGSVSTLTIQRTQQEDSAVYLCASSLDSSGTYEQYFGPGTRLTVT.

This chain connects TRBV7-8 to TRBJ1-1; D gene unclear. The CDR3 contains 15 residues. Trimming removed 0 bases at V and 0 bases at J, with 8 bases between. Germline loops: CDR1 SGHVS, CDR2 FQNEAQ. Here the CDR3 DNA reads TGTGCCAGCAGCTTAGCTCCGGGGATGAACACTGAAGCTTTCTTT. It encodes CASSLAPGMNTEAFF.

The V and J genes are TRBV9 and TRBJ1-1; D gene ambiguous. CDR3 size: 14 residues. Germline CDR1 is SGDLS and CDR2 is YYNGEE. V was clipped by 4 bases and J by 1 base, with 11 bases between them. CDR3 protein: CASSRGDWNTEAFF. CDR3 coding DNA: TGTGCCAGCAGCCGAGGCGATTGGAACACTGAAGCTTTCTTT.